Presented here are 8 T cell receptor beta chains from one specimen sequenced in a study of chemoradiotherapy in HPV16-positive cancers. Method: immunoSEQ multiplex PCR; TCRdb's copy keeps in-frame clones and lacks some. The sample has hundreds of clones, 75% to 85% seen once. Material: tumor tissue, obtained from a patient who underwent chemoradiotherapy. These receptors were collected from a human donor with HPV-associated anogenital cancer.

The rearrangement joins TRBV6-5 to TRBJ1-2, with D perhaps TRBD1 (6 bases). V was cut by 4 bases and J by 4 bases, with 16 bases left in between. The CDR3 is made up of 15 amino acids. Germline CDR1 reads MNHEY; CDR2 reads SVGAGI. The CDR3 spells CASSSQTGTIYGYTF. CDR3 coding DNA: TGTGCCAGCAGTTCCCAAACAGGGACCATCTATGGCTACACCTTC.

The chain combines TRBV5-1 with TRBJ2-3, with TRBD1 identical over 8 bases. This CDR3 has 14 amino acids. V lost 5 bases, J lost 5 bases, and 7 bases stayed unmatched. Germline V gives CDR1 SGHRS, CDR2 YFSETQ. The CDR3 loop reads CASSFDRGKDTQYF. The CDR3, as DNA: TGCGCCAGCAGTTTCGACAGGGGAAAAGATACGCAGTATTTT.

The chain couples TRBV7-9 to TRBJ2-7, with D possibly matching TRBD1 (5 bases). The CDR3 length is 13 residues. Germline assignment: CDR1 SEHNR and CDR2 FQNEAQ (reference sequence). V lost 1 base, J lost 3 bases, and 7 bases lay in between. CDR3 region: CASSLGGDYEQYF. As DNA, the CDR3 is TGTGCCAGCAGCTTAGGGGGCGACTACGAGCAGTACTTC.

In this sample, this clone turned up once. V is TRBV16 and J is TRBJ1-1; D not resolved. The CDR3 sequence is 12 residues long. Trimming pared 4 bases from V and 4 bases from J, leaving 7 bases between. The germline V gene encodes CDR1 KGHSY and CDR2 FQNENV. The CDR3 region has the DNA TGTGCCAGCAGCCCTCAGAGCACTGAAGCTTTCTTT. Translating gives CASSPQSTEAFF.

This clone was seen only once. This chain uses TRBV30 with TRBJ2-5; no clear D gene. Trimming left V 3 bases short and J 5 bases short, with 7 bases between. This CDR3 spans 11 amino acids. Germline V gene sequence: CDR1 GTSNPN, CDR2 SVGIG (reference sequence). Here the CDR3 reads CAWSPGETQYF. The CDR3 DNA reads as TGTGCCTGGAGCCCCGGGGAGACCCAGTACTTC.

V and J are TRBV5-4 and TRBJ1-1; D is uncertain. V was pared by 4 bases and J by 7 bases, with 14 bases between. This CDR3 has 13 residues. Looked up from germline, CDR1 is SGHNT and CDR2 is YYREEE (reference sequence). The CDR3 region has the DNA TGTGCCAGCAGCACAAGACATGAGGGTGAAGCTTTCTTT. As protein: CASSTRHEGEAFF.

The chain couples TRBV9 to TRBJ2-3; TRBD2 matches 15 bases. J gave up 6 bases and V 4 bases, and 12 bases lay outside the gene matches. CDR1 and CDR2 from the germline V gene are SGDLS and YYNGEE. CDR3 size: 18 residues. CDR3 in DNA: TGTGCCAGCAGCCTAGGACTAGCGGGAGGGCCGTGGGGCGATACGCAGTATTTT. This sequence encodes CASSLGLAGGPWGDTQYF.

The chain combines TRBV2 with TRBJ2-7; D not certain. This CDR3 has 13 residues. Deletions cut 6 bases from V and 7 bases from J, with 16 bases between. CDR1 and CDR2 (germline): SNHLY, FYNNEI. Here the CDR3 reads CASSPGWVREQYF. The CDR3 coding sequence is TGTGCCAGCAGCCCCGGCTGGGTGCGTGAGCAGTACTTC.